The entry below gives a single T cell receptor beta chain sequence along with its context. Its binding antigen is unknown. Within one base of it there is no much larger clone, and no base qualities were kept. The time point label on this specimen signifies: baseline before first vaccination. Samples from vaccinated people were obtained from the UK trials COV001 and COV002, which included a single-blind randomized controlled phase 2/3 trial of AZD1222 (ChAdOx1 nCoV-19) in healthy adults. For TCRbeta chain sequencing, PBMC samples from trial participants were taken at day 0 and at day 28 after the second dose. The CDR3 regions of human TCRbeta chains were analyzed by immunosequencing. Per the original workflow: Repertoire TCRs were matched against a reference library of SARS-CoV-2-specific TCRs generated with the MIRA antigen-specificity platform. Breadth was defined as the fraction of unique TCRs that were SARS-CoV-2-associated, and depth was defined as the fraction of total T cells that were SARS-CoV-2-associated. Each spike-specific TCR was assigned to its reactive spike region and to a CD4 or CD8 class using the MIRA data. Log10-transformed breadth and depth values were compared by one-way ANOVA with Sidak's multiple comparisons tests. In TCRdb, the immuneACCESS table is reduced to in-frame sequences with V and J assigned. These tables do not hold every clone; where another copy was compared, an unresolved V gene accounts for under half, and the others remain unexplained. The V and J calls and the clone size are those of that table, but D and trimming were determined from the DNA. For this sample the table gives 95,000 to 150,000 clones, of which 80% to 95% were detected only once. In total, the top ten clones hold more than 13% of the sample.

The CDR3 measures 12 amino acids from cysteine to phenylalanine. Only the CDR3 part of the read is kept: 36 bases, read in frame from the first base. V and J lose 6 bases and 7 bases, and a span of 13 bases separates them. These data are taken from a study of T cell responses to AZD1222 COVID-19 vaccine (dated by TCRdb to about 2021). Some background on the complete study: Because spike-specific TCR depth and breadth did not differ between the two schedules, AZD1222 recipients who got a second dose at roughly 4 weeks were pooled with those who got a second dose at roughly 12 weeks. Trial participants were enrolled into age subgroups of 18-55, 56-69 and 70-plus years, which contained 148, 28 and 57 TCR-sequenced participants, respectively. TCR sequencing covered roughly 230 trial participants: 200 to 210 given two doses of AZD1222 and 26 given two doses of MenACWY control vaccine. Findings and caveats that apply to the study as a whole: Because no day 14 peak-response samples were available, repertoires were characterized only after the peak T cell response. A significant rise in spike-specific TCR breadth and depth was observed after two AZD1222 doses relative to day 0 and relative to MenACWY recipients. The 56-69-year group was small, and its depth increase did not reach significance, likely because of low power. Epitopes outside the regions mutated in the B.1.351 and B.1.1.7 variants were reportedly recognized by nearly half of the unique spike-specific TCRs. The vaccine-associated CD4 TCRs covered the entire spike protein, and the dominant responses fell in regions 160-218 and 743-854. Participants were mostly white British, with more females than males. The authors suggested clonal diversity may have been underestimated. Conclusions about previously exposed vaccinees are limited because only a handful of AZD1222 recipients were SARS-CoV-2 seropositive at baseline.

The sample consisted of peripheral blood, taken on day 0 of AZD1222 vaccination. The TCR was taken from an adult in good health. The sequence links TRBV12-3 or TRBV12-4 to TRBJ2-7, with TRBD2 perhaps the D gene, on 6 matching bases. The DNA sequence is as follows: TGTGCCAGCAGCAAAACGGAGGGGGAGCAGTACTTC. This sequence encodes CASSKTEGEQYF.